This TCR beta chain was retrieved from a study of PD-L1 blockade in urothelial cancer. Study information: T cell content in blood samples showed a median of 141,255.

The table came from immunoSEQ multiplex PCR; TCRdb's copy has only in-frame clones and leaves some out. The table lists just under 65,000 clones, more than 80% of them singletons. The CDR3 runs 14 residues. V gave up 5 bases and J gave up 0 bases, with 8 bases separating them. In germline, CDR1 is LNHDA, CDR2 SQIVND (reference sequence). The time point: pretreatment peripheral blood. The receptor's source is a man in his 70s with urothelial cancer. The chain combines TRBV19 with TRBJ2-1, with D perhaps TRBD2 (5 bases). This sample comprised PBMCs, obtained around atezolizumab (anti-PD-L1) treatment. The CDR3 region is CASSSRGSYNEQFF. For the CDR3, the DNA is TGTGCCAGTAGTTCCCGGGGCTCCTACAATGAGCAGTTCTTC.